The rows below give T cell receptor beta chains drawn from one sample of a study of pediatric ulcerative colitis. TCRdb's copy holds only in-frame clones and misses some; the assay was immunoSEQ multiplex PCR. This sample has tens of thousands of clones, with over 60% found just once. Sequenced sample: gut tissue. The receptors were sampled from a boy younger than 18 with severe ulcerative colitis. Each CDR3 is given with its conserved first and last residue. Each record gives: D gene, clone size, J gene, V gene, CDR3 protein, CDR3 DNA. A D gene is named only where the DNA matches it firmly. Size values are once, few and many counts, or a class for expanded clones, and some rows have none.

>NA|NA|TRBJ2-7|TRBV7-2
CASSYGTGTYEQYF
TGTGCCAGCAGTTACGGGACGGGAACCTACGAGCAGTACTTC
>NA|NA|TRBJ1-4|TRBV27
CASSLKGRNEKLFF
TGTGCCAGCAGTTTGAAGGGGAGGAATGAAAAACTGTTTTTT
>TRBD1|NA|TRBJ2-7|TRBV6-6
CASSVGQGHIYEQYF
TGTGCCAGCAGTGTAGGACAGGGGCATATTTACGAGCAGTACTTC
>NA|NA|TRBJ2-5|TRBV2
CASSEALLAGAETQYF
TGTGCCAGCAGTGAAGCGCTTCTGGCGGGGGCAGAGACCCAGTACTTC
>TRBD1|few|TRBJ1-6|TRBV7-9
CASSYTSGTGSSPLHF
TGTGCCAGCAGTTATACGAGTGGGACAGGTAGTTCACCCCTCCACTTT
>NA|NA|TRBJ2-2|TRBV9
CASSVWNRELFF
TGTGCCAGCAGCGTATGGAACCGGGAGCTGTTTTTT
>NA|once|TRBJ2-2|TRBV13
CASSYRLAGPNTGELFF
TGTGCCAGCAGCTACCGGCTGGCGGGGCCGAACACCGGGGAGCTGTTTTTT
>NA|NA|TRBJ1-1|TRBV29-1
CSSKRGPEAFF
TGCAGCTCCAAACGGGGACCTGAAGCTTTCTTT
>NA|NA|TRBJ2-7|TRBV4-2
CASSQDRTGTLAYEQYF
TGTGCCAGCAGCCAAGATAGAACCGGGACTCTTGCCTACGAGCAGTACTTC
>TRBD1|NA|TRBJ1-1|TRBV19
CASSRNRDRGSRTEAFF
TGTGCCAGTAGTAGAAACCGGGACAGGGGGTCCCGCACTGAAGCTTTCTTT
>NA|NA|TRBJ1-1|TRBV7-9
CASSLQQGNTEAFF
TGTGCCAGCAGCTTACAACAGGGGAACACTGAAGCTTTCTTT
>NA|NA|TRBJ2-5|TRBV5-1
CASSWGRGGQETQYF
TGCGCCAGCAGCTGGGGGCGGGGTGGCCAAGAGACCCAGTACTTC
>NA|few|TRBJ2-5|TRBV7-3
CASSPEESILETQYF
TGTGCCAGCAGCCCCGAAGAATCTATCCTAGAGACCCAGTACTTC
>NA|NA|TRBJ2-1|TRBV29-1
CSVIQNNEQFF
TGCAGCGTTATACAGAACAATGAGCAGTTCTTC
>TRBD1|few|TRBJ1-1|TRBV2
CASNKGQGNTEAFF
TGTGCCAGCAACAAGGGACAGGGGAACACTGAAGCTTTCTTT
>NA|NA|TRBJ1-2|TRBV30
CAWARGFYGYTF
TGTGCCTGGGCCAGGGGCTTCTATGGCTACACCTTC
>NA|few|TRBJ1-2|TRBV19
CASLDSPDGYTF
TGTGCCAGTTTAGACAGCCCTGATGGCTACACCTTC
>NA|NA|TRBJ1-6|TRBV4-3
CASSQLGTENNSPLHF
TGCGCCAGCAGCCAATTAGGGACGGAGAATAATTCACCCCTCCACTTT
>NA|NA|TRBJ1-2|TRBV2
CASSGAALGEGYTF
TGTGCCAGCAGTGGGGCAGCTCTTGGCGAGGGCTACACCTTC
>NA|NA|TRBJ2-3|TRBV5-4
CASSLDRGYLTDTQYF
TGTGCCAGCAGCTTGGACCGGGGTTACCTCACAGATACGCAGTATTTT
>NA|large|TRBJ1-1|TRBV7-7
CASTAYMGTEAFF
TGTGCCAGCACCGCTTATATGGGCACTGAAGCTTTCTTT
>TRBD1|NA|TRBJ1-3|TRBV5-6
CASTGQGISGNTIYF
TGTGCCAGCACTGGACAGGGGATCTCTGGAAACACCATATATTTT
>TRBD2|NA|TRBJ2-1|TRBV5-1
CASSLAGGRLNEQFF
TGCGCCAGCAGCTTGGCGGGGGGGCGATTGAATGAGCAGTTCTTC
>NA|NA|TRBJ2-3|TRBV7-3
CASSPYTRSDTQYF
TGTGCCAGCAGCCCCTACACTAGATCAGATACGCAGTATTTT
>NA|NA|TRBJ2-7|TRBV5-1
CASSLTGSYEQYF
TGCGCCAGCAGCTTGACGGGCTCCTACGAGCAGTACTTC
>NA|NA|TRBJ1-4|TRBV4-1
CASSQWAGGEKLFF
TGCGCCAGCAGCCAATGGGCAGGAGGTGAAAAACTGTTTTTT
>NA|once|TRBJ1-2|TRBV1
CTSSPGLGELYGYTF
TGCACCAGCAGCCCCGGCTTGGGTGAGCTATATGGCTACACCTTC
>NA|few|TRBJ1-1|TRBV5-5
CASSLIGRNTEAFF
TGTGCCAGCAGCTTGATCGGCAGGAACACTGAAGCTTTCTTT
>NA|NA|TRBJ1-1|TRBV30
CAWSVLSGRAVTEAFF
TGTGCCTGGAGTGTACTATCCGGCAGGGCGGTTACTGAAGCTTTCTTT
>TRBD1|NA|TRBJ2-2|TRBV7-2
CASSLVQGDTGELFF
TGTGCCAGCAGCTTGGTGCAGGGGGACACCGGGGAGCTGTTTTTT
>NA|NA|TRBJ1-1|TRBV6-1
CASSAGTGTGAFF
TGTGCCAGCAGCGCCGGGACGGGGACTGGGGCTTTCTTT
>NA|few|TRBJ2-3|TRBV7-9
CASSLFGSQYF
TGTGCCAGCAGCTTATTTGGGTCGCAGTATTTT
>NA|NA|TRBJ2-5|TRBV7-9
CASSLGAGGQETQYF
TGTGCCAGCAGCTTAGGGGCCGGTGGCCAAGAGACCCAGTACTTC
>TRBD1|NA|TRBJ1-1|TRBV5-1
CASSSPEVGGTQNTEAFF
TGCGCCAGCAGCTCACCCGAAGTAGGGGGCACTCAGAACACTGAAGCTTTCTTT
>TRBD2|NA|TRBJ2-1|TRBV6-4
CASSDGEGTYNEQFF
TGTGCCAGCAGTGACGGGGAGGGGACGTACAATGAGCAGTTCTTC
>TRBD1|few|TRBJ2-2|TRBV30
CAWRSQGAAGELFF
TGTGCCTGGAGATCACAGGGGGCGGCCGGGGAGCTGTTTTTT
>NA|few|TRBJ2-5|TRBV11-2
CASSFRGPQETQYF
TGTGCCAGCAGCTTCAGGGGCCCGCAAGAGACCCAGTACTTC
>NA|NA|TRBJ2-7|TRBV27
CASSLKGRWEQYF
TGTGCCAGCAGTTTAAAGGGCAGGTGGGAGCAGTACTTC
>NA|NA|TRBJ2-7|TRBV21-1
CASSKTIGQGHYEQYF
TGTGCCAGCAGCAAAACAATAGGACAGGGACACTACGAGCAGTACTTC
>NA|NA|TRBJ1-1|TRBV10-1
CASSEASVGTEAFF
TGCGCCAGCAGTGAGGCGTCCGTTGGCACTGAAGCTTTCTTT